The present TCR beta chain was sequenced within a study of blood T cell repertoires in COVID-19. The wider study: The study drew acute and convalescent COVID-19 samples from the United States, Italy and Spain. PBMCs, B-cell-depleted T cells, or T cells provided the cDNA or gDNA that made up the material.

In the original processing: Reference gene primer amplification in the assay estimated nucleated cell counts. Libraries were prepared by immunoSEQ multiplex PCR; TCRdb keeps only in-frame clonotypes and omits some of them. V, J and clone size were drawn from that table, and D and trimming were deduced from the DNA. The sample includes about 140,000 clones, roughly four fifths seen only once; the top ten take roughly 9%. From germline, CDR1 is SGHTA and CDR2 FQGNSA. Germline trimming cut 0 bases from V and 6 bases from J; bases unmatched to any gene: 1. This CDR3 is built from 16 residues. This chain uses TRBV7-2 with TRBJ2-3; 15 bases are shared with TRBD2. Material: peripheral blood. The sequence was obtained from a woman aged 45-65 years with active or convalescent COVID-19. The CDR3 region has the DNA TGTGCCAGCAGCTTAGCCGGGACTAGCGGGGGGGATACGCAGTATTTT. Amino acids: CASSLAGTSGGDTQYF.